This is a list of T cell receptor beta chains from one sample in a study of T cell repertoires in cytomegalovirus infection. Using its own MiXCR run on the reads, TCRdb lists one record per CDR3 protein. Of roughly 860,000 distinct CDR3 sequences in the sample, approximately 29% are singletons; the top ten hold approximately 13%. These receptors lack a known antigen. Source: cultured CD8+ T cells from PBMCs, taken from culture after CMV antigen stimulation. These receptors were collected from a human donor in good health (CMV status not recorded). Some clones in this sample may be carry-over from other donors' samples. Both conserved end residues are part of each CDR3. Each record gives: D gene, clone size, V gene, J gene, CDR3 protein, CDR3 DNA. A D gene is named only where the DNA matches it firmly. Clone size is given for some rows only: seen once, a few or many times, or a class if the clone is expanded.

-	-	TRBV7-2	TRBJ2-2	CASAWDGGNGGELFF	TGTGCCAGCGCCTGGGATGGCGGGAATGGCGGGGAGCTGTTTTTT
-	few	TRBV7-9	TRBJ1-1	CASSLGAAVSHTEAFF	TGTGCCAGCAGCTTAGGGGCAGCTGTGAGTCACACTGAAGCTTTCTTT
-	few	TRBV7-6	TRBJ1-2	CASSYGDVRKTNYGYTF	TGTGCCAGCAGCTATGGGGACGTCCGGAAAACTAACTATGGCTACACCTTC
-	few	TRBV27	TRBJ2-2	CASRRRGEDTGELFF	TGTGCCAGCAGACGTAGGGGGGAGGACACCGGGGAGCTGTTTTTT
-	few	TRBV4-1	TRBJ2-2	CASSQGRGSGELFF	TGCGCCAGCAGCCAAGGTCGGGGCAGCGGGGAGCTGTTTTTT
-	few	TRBV10-3	TRBJ2-2	CAISDVAANTGELFF	TGTGCCATCAGTGACGTCGCGGCGAACACCGGGGAGCTGTTTTTT
-	-	TRBV7-8	TRBJ1-2	CASSLAPGIYTF	TGTGCCAGCAGCTTAGCGCCAGGGATCTACACCTTC
TRBD1	-	TRBV2	TRBJ2-1	CANKGQGGHNEQFF	TGTGCCAACAAGGGACAGGGGGGCCACAATGAGCAGTTCTTC
-	-	TRBV27	TRBJ1-4	CASSTRQYEKLFF	TGTGCCAGCAGTACCCGACAGTACGAAAAACTGTTTTTT
-	-	TRBV29-1	TRBJ2-1	CSVGGIVSEQFF	TGCAGCGTTGGGGGGATAGTAAGTGAGCAGTTCTTC
-	-	TRBV28	TRBJ2-6	CASSLNSGLGGANVLTF	TGTGCCAGCAGCCTCAACTCAGGGTTGGGTGGGGCCAACGTCCTGACTTTC
-	-	TRBV6-1	TRBJ1-1	CASSEARTGTEAFF	TGTGCCAGCAGTGAAGCCCGGACCGGCACTGAAGCTTTCTTT
-	few	TRBV5-1	TRBJ1-1	CASSFAGTNTEAFF	TGCGCCAGCAGCTTCGCGGGGACGAACACTGAAGCTTTCTTT
TRBD1	-	TRBV12-3/TRBV12-4	TRBJ1-4	CASSTSDRGVEKLFF	TGTGCCAGCAGCACTTCAGACAGGGGTGTGGAAAAACTGTTTTTT
-	few	TRBV27	TRBJ1-1	CASSLSGGTAFF	TGTGCCAGCAGTTTATCTGGGGGGACAGCTTTCTTT
-	few	TRBV4-1	TRBJ1-1	CASSQVRGGTEAFF	TGCGCCAGCAGCCAAGTAAGGGGGGGTACTGAAGCTTTCTTT
-	few	TRBV13	TRBJ1-2	CASSLGRGQLDYGYTF	TGTGCCAGCAGCTTAGGACGAGGACAGCTTGACTATGGCTACACCTTC
-	-	TRBV28	TRBJ2-2	CASTKAGWEQFF	TGTGCCAGCACTAAGGCAGGGTGGGAGCAGTTTTTT
-	-	TRBV18	TRBJ1-2	CASSDNNYGYTF	TGTGCCAGCTCGGACAATAACTATGGCTACACCTTC
-	many	TRBV12-3/TRBV12-4	TRBJ1-1	CASSFFGSEAFF	TGTGCCAGCAGTTTTTTCGGGTCTGAAGCTTTCTTT
-	-	TRBV27	TRBJ2-3	CASSWGSYTDTQYF	TGTGCCAGCAGTTGGGGTAGCTACACAGATACGCAGTATTTT
-	-	TRBV7-6	TRBJ2-3	CASSLPRTGKTSTDTQYF	TGTGCCAGCAGCCTTCCAAGGACCGGAAAGACTAGCACAGATACGCAGTATTTT
TRBD1	few	TRBV7-9	TRBJ1-1	CASDKRQGASTEAFF	TGTGCCAGCGATAAGAGACAGGGGGCGAGCACTGAAGCTTTCTTT
-	-	TRBV7-6	TRBJ1-1	CASSLGSNPEAFF	TGTGCCAGCAGCTTAGGGTCCAACCCTGAAGCTTTCTTT
-	-	TRBV7-9	TRBJ2-3	CASSLAGPRGSVTDTQYF	TGTGCCAGCAGCTTAGCGGGCCCCAGGGGTTCGGTAACAGATACGCAGTATTTT
-	-	TRBV27	TRBJ1-5	CASIASINQPQHF	TGTGCCAGTATCGCTAGCATCAATCAGCCCCAGCATTTT
-	few	TRBV27	TRBJ1-6	CASKEGIAGHSPLHF	TGTGCCAGCAAGGAGGGGATAGCAGGCCATTCACCCCTCCACTTT
TRBD1	-	TRBV4-1	TRBJ1-2	CASSRTGDANYGYTF	TGCGCCAGCAGCCGGACAGGAGATGCTAACTATGGCTACACCTTC
-	-	TRBV6-8	TRBJ1-1	CASSYSRGGGTEAFF	TGTGCCAGCAGTTACTCGCGGGGGGGAGGCACTGAAGCTTTCTTT
-	-	TRBV11-2	TRBJ2-1	CASSSRTTYNEQFF	TGTGCCAGCAGCTCGCGGACGACCTACAATGAGCAGTTCTTC
TRBD1	-	TRBV7-9	TRBJ2-5	CASSLTGLQETQYF	TGTGCCAGCAGTCTGACAGGGCTCCAAGAGACCCAGTACTTC
TRBD1	-	TRBV19	TRBJ1-1	CASSIRGTGGLPEAFF	TGTGCCAGTAGTATACGCGGGACAGGGGGCCTTCCTGAAGCTTTCTTT
TRBD1	-	TRBV6-5	TRBJ2-3	CASSSRTGRDTDTQYF	TGTGCCAGCAGTTCCCGGACAGGTCGTGACACAGATACGCAGTATTTT
-	many	TRBV7-9	TRBJ1-1	CASSPPTGNTEAFF	TGTGCCAGCAGCCCACCGACAGGGAACACTGAAGCTTTCTTT
TRBD1	-	TRBV18	TRBJ2-4	CASSRDRLAKNIQYF	TGTGCCAGCTCACGGGACAGATTAGCCAAAAACATTCAGTACTTC
-	many	TRBV7-9	TRBJ2-1	CASSQSGYNEQFF	TGTGCCAGCAGCCAATCGGGGTATAATGAGCAGTTCTTC
-	-	TRBV20-1	TRBJ1-1	CSASWGGSTEAFF	TGCAGTGCTAGTTGGGGGGGGTCCACTGAAGCTTTCTTT
-	-	TRBV12-5	TRBJ2-1	CASGLSNNEQFF	TGTGCTAGTGGACTTTCGAACAATGAGCAGTTCTTC
-	many	TRBV4-1	TRBJ1-1	CASSQRSSEAFF	TGCGCCAGCAGCCAACGGAGCAGTGAAGCTTTCTTT
-	-	TRBV12-3/TRBV12-4	TRBJ1-3	CANSKLGNTIYF	TGTGCCAACAGTAAACTTGGAAACACCATATATTTT
TRBD1	few	TRBV27	TRBJ1-2	CASSLDRANYGYTF	TGTGCCAGCAGTTTGGACAGGGCGAACTATGGCTACACCTTC
TRBD1	few	TRBV27	TRBJ2-1	CASSQGTELSYNEQFF	TGTGCCAGCAGCCAAGGGACAGAGCTTTCCTACAATGAGCAGTTCTTC
TRBD1	-	TRBV2	TRBJ1-1	CASSDLWQGVEAFF	TGTGCCAGCAGTGATCTTTGGCAGGGGGTTGAAGCTTTCTTT
-	-	TRBV7-3	TRBJ2-2	CASNQRWQANTGELFF	TGTGCCAGCAACCAGCGCTGGCAAGCGAACACCGGGGAGCTGTTTTTT
TRBD1	few	TRBV5-1	TRBJ2-7	CASSLTGGDLYEQYF	TGCGCCAGCAGCTTGACAGGGGGAGACCTCTACGAGCAGTACTTC
-	-	TRBV19	TRBJ1-5	CASTNFPEHQPQHF	TGTGCCAGTACAAACTTCCCTGAACATCAGCCCCAGCATTTT
-	few	TRBV4-2	TRBJ2-2	CASSQDLGGGLNTGELFF	TGTGCCAGCAGCCAAGATCTTGGTGGGGGGCTGAACACCGGGGAGCTGTTTTTT
-	few	TRBV10-3	TRBJ1-2	CAIRGRDGYTF	TGTGCCATCAGAGGGAGGGATGGCTACACCTTC
TRBD1	-	TRBV7-9	TRBJ1-1	CASSDRDRGLMNTEAFF	TGTGCCAGCAGCGATAGGGACAGGGGGCTAATGAACACTGAAGCTTTCTTT
TRBD2	-	TRBV25-1	TRBJ2-1	CASSDPGLAGGRPFF	TGTGCCAGCAGTGATCCGGGACTAGCGGGGGGCCGCCCCTTCTTC
-	-	TRBV24-1	TRBJ1-1	CATAGAQGTEAFF	TGTGCCACCGCGGGGGCGCAGGGCACTGAAGCTTTCTTT
-	-	TRBV7-6	TRBJ1-1	CASSLGRGGRTEAFF	TGTGCCAGCAGCTTAGGACGAGGGGGGAGGACTGAAGCTTTCTTT
-	many	TRBV5-1	TRBJ2-3	CATTASGPDTQYF	TGCGCCACAACCGCTAGTGGCCCAGATACGCAGTATTTT
-	many	TRBV7-6	TRBJ2-7	CASSFAPGYEQYF	TGTGCCAGCAGCTTTGCACCGGGGTACGAGCAGTACTTC
TRBD2	-	TRBV24-1	TRBJ2-1	CSTSSGAPYNEQFF	TGTTCCACCAGTAGCGGGGCTCCCTACAATGAGCAGTTCTTC